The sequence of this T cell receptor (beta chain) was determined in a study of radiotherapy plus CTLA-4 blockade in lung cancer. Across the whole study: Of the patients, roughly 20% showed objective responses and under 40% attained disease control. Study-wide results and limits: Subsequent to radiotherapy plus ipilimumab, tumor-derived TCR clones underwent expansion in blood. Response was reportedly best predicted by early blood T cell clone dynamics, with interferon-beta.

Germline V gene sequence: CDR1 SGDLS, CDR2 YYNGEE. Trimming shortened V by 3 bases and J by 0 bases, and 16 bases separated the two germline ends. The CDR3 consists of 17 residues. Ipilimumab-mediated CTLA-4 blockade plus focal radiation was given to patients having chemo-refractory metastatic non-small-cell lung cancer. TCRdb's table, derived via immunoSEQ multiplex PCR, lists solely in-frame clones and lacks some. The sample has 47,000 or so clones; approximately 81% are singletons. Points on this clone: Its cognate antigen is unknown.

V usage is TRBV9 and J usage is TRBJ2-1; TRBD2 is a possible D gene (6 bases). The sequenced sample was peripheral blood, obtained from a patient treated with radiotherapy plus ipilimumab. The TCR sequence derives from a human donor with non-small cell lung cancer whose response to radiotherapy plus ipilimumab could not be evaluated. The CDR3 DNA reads TGTGCCAGCAGCGCCTCTCCGATGGGGGGCTCCTACAATGAGCAGTTCTTC. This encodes CASSASPMGGSYNEQFF.